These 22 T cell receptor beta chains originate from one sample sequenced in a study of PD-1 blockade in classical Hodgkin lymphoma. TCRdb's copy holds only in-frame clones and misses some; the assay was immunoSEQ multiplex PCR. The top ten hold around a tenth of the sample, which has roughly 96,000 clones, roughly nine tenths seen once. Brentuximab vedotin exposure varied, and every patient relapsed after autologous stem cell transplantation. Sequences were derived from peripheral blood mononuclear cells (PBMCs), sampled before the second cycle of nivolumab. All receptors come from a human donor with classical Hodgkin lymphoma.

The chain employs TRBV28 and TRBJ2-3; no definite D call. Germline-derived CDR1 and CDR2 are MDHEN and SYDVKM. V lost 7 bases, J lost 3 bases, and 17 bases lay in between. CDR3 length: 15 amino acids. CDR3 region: CASTHYSRYTDTQYF. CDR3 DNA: TGTGCCAGCACCCACTATAGTAGGTATACAGATACGCAGTATTTT.

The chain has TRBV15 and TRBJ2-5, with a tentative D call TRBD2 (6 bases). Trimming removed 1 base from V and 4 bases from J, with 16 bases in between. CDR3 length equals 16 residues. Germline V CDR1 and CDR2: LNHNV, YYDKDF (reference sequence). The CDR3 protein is CATSRGDGSRGETQYF. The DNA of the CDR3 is TGTGCCACCAGCAGAGGAGACGGGAGCCGGGGAGAGACCCAGTACTTC.

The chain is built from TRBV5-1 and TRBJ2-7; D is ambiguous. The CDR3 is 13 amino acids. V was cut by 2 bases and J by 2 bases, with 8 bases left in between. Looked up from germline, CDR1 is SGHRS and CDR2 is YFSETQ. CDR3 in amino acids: CASSFGSTYEQYF. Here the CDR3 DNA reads TGCGCCAGCAGCTTCGGCTCGACCTACGAGCAGTACTTC.

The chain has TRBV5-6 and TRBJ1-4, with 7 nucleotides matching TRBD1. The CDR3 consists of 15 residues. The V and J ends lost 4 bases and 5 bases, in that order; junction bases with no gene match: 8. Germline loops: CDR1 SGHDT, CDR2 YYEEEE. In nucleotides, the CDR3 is TGTGCCAGCAGCGATCGACAGGGTCTAAATGAAAAACTGTTTTTT. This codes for CASSDRQGLNEKLFF.

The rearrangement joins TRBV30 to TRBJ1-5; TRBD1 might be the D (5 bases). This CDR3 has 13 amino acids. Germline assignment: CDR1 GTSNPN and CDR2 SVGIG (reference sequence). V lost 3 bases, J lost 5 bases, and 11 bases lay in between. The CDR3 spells CAWSGGIDQPQHF. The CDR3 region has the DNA TGTGCCTGGAGCGGGGGAATCGATCAGCCCCAGCATTTT.

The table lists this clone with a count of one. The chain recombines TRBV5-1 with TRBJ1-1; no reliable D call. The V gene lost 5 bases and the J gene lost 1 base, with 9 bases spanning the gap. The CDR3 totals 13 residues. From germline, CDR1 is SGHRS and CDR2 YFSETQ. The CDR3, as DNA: TGCGCCAGCAGGCGCCAGGAGAACACTGAAGCTTTCTTT. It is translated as CASRRQENTEAFF.

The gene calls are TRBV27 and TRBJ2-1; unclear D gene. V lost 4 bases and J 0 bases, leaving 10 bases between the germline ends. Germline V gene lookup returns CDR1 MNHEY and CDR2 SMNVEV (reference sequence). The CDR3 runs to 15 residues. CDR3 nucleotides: TGTGCCAGCAGTTCTGGGATGAGCTCCTACAATGAGCAGTTCTTC. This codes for CASSSGMSSYNEQFF.

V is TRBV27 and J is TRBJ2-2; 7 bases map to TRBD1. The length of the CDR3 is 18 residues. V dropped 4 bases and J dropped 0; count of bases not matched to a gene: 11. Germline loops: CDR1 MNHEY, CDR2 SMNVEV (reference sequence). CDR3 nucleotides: TGTGCCAGCAGTTCACCCGGACAGGCGACCGCGAACACCGGGGAGCTGTTTTTT. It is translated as CASSSPGQATANTGELFF.

For the CDR3, the DNA is TGTGCCAGCAGCCGAGGGACAGCCACAGAGGAAAAACTGTTTTTT. As protein: CASSRGTATEEKLFF. The rearrangement links TRBV5-4 to TRBJ1-4, with 7 bases identical to TRBD1. V shed 4 bases, J shed 8 bases, and the junction held 11 bases outside the gene matches. Germline-derived CDR1 and CDR2 are SGHNT and YYREEE (reference sequence). This CDR3 is built from 15 residues.

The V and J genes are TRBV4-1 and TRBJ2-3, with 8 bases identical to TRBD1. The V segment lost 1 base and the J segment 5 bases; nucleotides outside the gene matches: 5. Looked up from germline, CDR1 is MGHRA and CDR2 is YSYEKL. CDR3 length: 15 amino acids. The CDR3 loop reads CASSQVTGAIDTQYF. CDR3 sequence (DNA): TGCGCCAGCAGCCAAGTGACAGGGGCTATAGATACGCAGTATTTT.

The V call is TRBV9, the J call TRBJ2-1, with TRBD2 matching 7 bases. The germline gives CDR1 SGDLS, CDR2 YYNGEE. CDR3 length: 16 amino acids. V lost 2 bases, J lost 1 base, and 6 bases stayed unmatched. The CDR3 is CASSVGLAGSYNEQFF. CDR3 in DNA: TGTGCCAGCAGCGTTGGGTTAGCGGGTTCCTACAATGAGCAGTTCTTC.

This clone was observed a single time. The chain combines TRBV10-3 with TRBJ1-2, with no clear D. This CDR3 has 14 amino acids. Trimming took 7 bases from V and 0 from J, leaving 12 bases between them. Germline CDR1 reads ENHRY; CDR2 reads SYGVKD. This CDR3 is CAITSVAANYGYTF. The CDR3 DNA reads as TGTGCCATCACAAGTGTCGCCGCTAACTATGGCTACACCTTC.

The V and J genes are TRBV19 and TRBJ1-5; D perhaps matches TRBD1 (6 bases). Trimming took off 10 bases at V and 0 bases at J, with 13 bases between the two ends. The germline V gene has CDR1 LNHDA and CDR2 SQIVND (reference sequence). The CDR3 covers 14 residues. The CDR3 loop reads CATIPGDSNQPQHF. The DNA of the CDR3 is TGTGCCACTATCCCAGGGGATAGCAATCAGCCCCAGCATTTT.

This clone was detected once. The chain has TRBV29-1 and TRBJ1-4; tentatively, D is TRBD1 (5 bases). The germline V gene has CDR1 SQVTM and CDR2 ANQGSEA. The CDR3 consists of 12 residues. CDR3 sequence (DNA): TGCGCCTTGACACGGGGCGGTGAAAAACTGTTTTTT. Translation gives CALTRGGEKLFF.

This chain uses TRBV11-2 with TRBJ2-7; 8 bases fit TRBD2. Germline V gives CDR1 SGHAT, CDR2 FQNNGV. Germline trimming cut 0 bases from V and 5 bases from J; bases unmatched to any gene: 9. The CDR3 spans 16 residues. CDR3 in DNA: TGTGCCAGCAGCTTAGATAGAGCGGGAGTTTTCGACGAGCAGTACTTC. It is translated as CASSLDRAGVFDEQYF.

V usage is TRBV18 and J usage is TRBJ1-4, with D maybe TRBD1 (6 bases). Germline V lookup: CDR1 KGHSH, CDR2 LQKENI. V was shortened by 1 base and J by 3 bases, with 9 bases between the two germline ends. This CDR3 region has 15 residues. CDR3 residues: CASSPRQAPNEKLFF. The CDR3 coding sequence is TGTGCCAGCTCACCACGACAGGCTCCTAATGAAAAACTGTTTTTT. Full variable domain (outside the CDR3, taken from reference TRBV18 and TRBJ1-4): NAGVMQNPRHLVRRRGQEARLRCSPMKGHSHVYWYRQLPEEGLKFMVYLQKENIIDESGMPKERFSAEFPKEGPSILRIQQVVRGDSAAYFCASSPRQAPNEKLFFGSGTQLSVL.

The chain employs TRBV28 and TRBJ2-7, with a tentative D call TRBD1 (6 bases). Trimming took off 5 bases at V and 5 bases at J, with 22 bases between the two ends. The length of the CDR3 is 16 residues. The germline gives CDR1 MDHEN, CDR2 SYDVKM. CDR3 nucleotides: TGTGCCAGCAGTAGAACAGGGCGTAGATTCCCGAACGAGCAGTACTTC. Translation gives CASSRTGRRFPNEQYF.

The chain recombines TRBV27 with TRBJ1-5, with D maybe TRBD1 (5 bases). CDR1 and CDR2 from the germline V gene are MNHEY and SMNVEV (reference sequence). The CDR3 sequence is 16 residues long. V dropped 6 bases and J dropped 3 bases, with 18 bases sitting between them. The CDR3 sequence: CASSSGTVPFNQPQHF. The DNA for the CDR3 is TGTGCCAGCAGCTCGGGGACGGTGCCATTCAATCAGCCCCAGCATTTT.

CDR3: CASSFGGWDDTQYF. As DNA, the CDR3 is TGTGCCAGCTCCTTCGGGGGGTGGGACGATACGCAGTATTTT. V is TRBV7-6 and J is TRBJ2-3; the match to TRBD2 covers 7 bases. Germline assignment: CDR1 SGHVS and CDR2 FNYEAQ. This CDR3 comprises 14 residues. Losses at the gene ends were 8 bases for V and 6 bases for J; bases not matched to a gene: 11.

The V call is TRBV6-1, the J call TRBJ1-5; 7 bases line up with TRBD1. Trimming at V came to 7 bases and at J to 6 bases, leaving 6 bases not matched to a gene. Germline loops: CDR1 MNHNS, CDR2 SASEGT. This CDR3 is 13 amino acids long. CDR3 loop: CASIIAGGQPQHF. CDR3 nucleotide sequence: TGTGCCAGCATAATAGCAGGGGGTCAGCCCCAGCATTTT.

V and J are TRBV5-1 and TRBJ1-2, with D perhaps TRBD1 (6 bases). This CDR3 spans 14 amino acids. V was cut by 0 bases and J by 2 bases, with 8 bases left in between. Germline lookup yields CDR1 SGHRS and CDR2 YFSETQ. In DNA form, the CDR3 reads TGCGCCAGCAGCTTGGCAACAGGGAACTATGGCTACACCTTC. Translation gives CASSLATGNYGYTF.

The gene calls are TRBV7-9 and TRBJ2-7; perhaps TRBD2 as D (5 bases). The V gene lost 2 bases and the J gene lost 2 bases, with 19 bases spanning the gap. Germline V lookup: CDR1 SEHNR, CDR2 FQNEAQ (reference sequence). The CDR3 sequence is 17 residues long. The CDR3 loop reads CASSLNGVKRPTYEQYF. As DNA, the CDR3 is TGTGCCAGCAGCTTAAACGGGGTGAAGCGCCCCACCTACGAGCAGTACTTC.